Each of the 8 T cell receptor beta chains below was sequenced from the same sample in a study of cytomegalovirus exposure and HLA in healthy donors. The PCR had 60 Vbeta and 13 Jbeta primers. Data came from immunoSEQ multiplex PCR; TCRdb stores just in-frame clones and leaves some out. The table lists some 85,000 clones, nearly 80% of them singletons, with around 4.3% in the top ten. Sequenced: PBMCs. Receptor source: a woman between 40 and 55 years old in good health and CMV-seropositive.

The chain employs TRBV19 and TRBJ2-7, with a tentative D call TRBD1 (6 bases). Germline V gene sequence: CDR1 LNHDA, CDR2 SQIVND (reference sequence). The germline V and J ends were trimmed by 5 bases and 7 bases, with 9 bases remaining between them. The CDR3 runs 11 residues. The CDR3 reads CASSGQGEQYF. Here the CDR3 DNA reads TGTGCCAGTAGTGGGCAGGGGGAGCAGTACTTC.

J is TRBJ2-3 and V is TRBV19; 12 bases fit TRBD2. The CDR3 runs to 20 residues. Germline V gene lookup returns CDR1 LNHDA and CDR2 SQIVND (reference sequence). V lost 0 bases, J lost 0 bases, and 10 bases stayed unmatched. The CDR3: CASSIDGASGRVSSTDTQYF. DNA of the CDR3: TGTGCCAGTAGTATAGATGGAGCTAGCGGGAGGGTCTCTAGCACAGATACGCAGTATTTT.

V usage is TRBV18 and J usage is TRBJ1-1, with unresolved D. Germline lookup yields CDR1 KGHSH and CDR2 LQKENI. The CDR3 consists of 15 residues. The ends were cut back, 3 bases at V and 5 bases at J, with 16 bases in the middle. DNA of the CDR3: TGTGCCAGCTCACCCCGGGGAGACGGTGGGACTGAAGCTTTCTTT. It encodes CASSPRGDGGTEAFF.

The J gene is TRBJ2-5, the V gene TRBV5-1, with 8 bases identical to TRBD1. The J call may be incorrect, as the DNA end agrees better with TRBJ2-7. Germline assignment: CDR1 SGHRS and CDR2 YFSETQ. The CDR3 totals 14 residues. The CDR3 DNA follows: TGCGCCAGCAGCTACCCGGACAGGGCGGTCGAGCAGTACTTC. Protein: CASSYPDRAVEQYF.

V is TRBV29-1 and J is TRBJ2-7; D uncertain. Trimming took 5 bases from V and 5 from J, leaving 13 bases between them. This CDR3 contains 12 residues. The germline CDR1 and CDR2 sequences are SQVTM and ANQGSEA. CDR3 in DNA: TGCAGCGTTATCACTCGGGTCCACGAGCAGTACTTC. It translates to CSVITRVHEQYF.

The chain joins TRBV5-6 to TRBJ2-7, with D hard to call. CDR1 is SGHDT and CDR2 is YYEEEE in the germline V gene. This CDR3 comprises 14 residues. Trimming left V 4 bases short and J 2 bases short, with 13 bases between. In DNA, the CDR3 is TGTGCCAGCAGCCTCCTGCGGTTGCCCTACGAGCAGTACTTC. Amino acid sequence: CASSLLRLPYEQYF.

The CDR3 loop is CASSLVAGEQETQYF. The DNA of the CDR3 is TGCGCCAGCAGCTTGGTAGCGGGGGAACAAGAGACCCAGTACTTC. The chain links TRBV5-1 to TRBJ2-5; TRBD2 matches 9 bases. Germline V gene data show CDR1 as SGHRS and CDR2 as YFSETQ. V lost 0 bases, J lost 2 bases, and 2 bases stayed unmatched. This CDR3 region has 15 residues.

The V and J genes are TRBV9 and TRBJ1-2; 7 bases are a match to TRBD1. V gave up 3 bases and J gave up 8 bases; unmatched junction bases: 7. The CDR3 is made up of 13 amino acids. Germline V CDR1 and CDR2: SGDLS, YYNGEE. CDR3 DNA: TGTGCCAGCAGCGATACAGGGGCCAGGGGCTACACCTTC. Residues: CASSDTGARGYTF.